These 5 T cell receptor beta chains were sequenced from one sample in a study of control samples from healthy donors and cancer patients. TCRdb keeps only in-frame clones here, not all; method: immunoSEQ multiplex PCR. The sample lists roughly 120,000 clones; more than 85% were seen once. The sequenced material came from blood. The receptor set was obtained from a woman in her forties or fifties in good health.

The genes are TRBV21-1 and TRBJ2-3; the tabulated D call, TRBD2, remains unverified against the DNA. TRBV21-1 is flagged as a pseudogene. The CDR3 runs to 17 residues. In DNA, the CDR3 is TGTGCCAGCAGCGTGAGTTTAGCGGGAGGACTCACAGATACGCAGTATTTT. Translated: CASSVSLAGGLTDTQYF.

V usage is TRBV29-1 and J usage is TRBJ2-1, with a possible D match to TRBD2 (5 bases). CDR1 is SQVTM and CDR2 is ANQGSEA in the germline V gene. V lost 1 base, J lost 4 bases, and 11 bases lay in between. The CDR3 runs to 14 residues. The CDR3 DNA follows: TGCAGCGTTGAAGGGCCCCGGGATTACAATGAGCAGTTCTTC. Its translation: CSVEGPRDYNEQFF.

The V and J genes are TRBV3-1 (or the pseudogene TRBV3-2) and TRBJ1-2; possible D gene TRBD1, 6 bases. The germline V gene has CDR1 LGHDT and CDR2 YNNKEL (reference sequence). The CDR3 has 16 residues. Trimming left V 1 base short and J 4 bases short, with 16 bases between. CDR3 region: CASSQGWDGGPYGYTF. In nucleotides, the CDR3 is TGTGCCAGCAGCCAAGGTTGGGACGGGGGCCCCTATGGCTACACCTTC.

The chain is built from TRBV4-1 and TRBJ2-2; the D gene is possibly TRBD2 (6 bases). Germline CDR1 and CDR2: MGHRA and YSYEKL. The CDR3 consists of 19 residues. V lost 4 bases, J lost 5 bases, and 26 bases lay in between. CDR3: CASSRSVMGEVLGTGELFF. The CDR3 bases are TGCGCCAGCAGCCGTTCGGTGATGGGGGAGGTTCTGGGGACCGGGGAGCTGTTTTTT.

This rearrangement joins TRBV25-1 to TRBJ2-1; maybe TRBD1 (6 bases). V lost 10 bases and J lost 8, with 18 bases in between. The CDR3 loop spans 13 amino acids. CDR1 and CDR2 (germline): MGHDK, SYGVNS. The chain's CDR3 is CATERQGTDEQFF. The CDR3 DNA is TGTGCCACCGAAAGGCAGGGGACCGATGAGCAGTTCTTC.